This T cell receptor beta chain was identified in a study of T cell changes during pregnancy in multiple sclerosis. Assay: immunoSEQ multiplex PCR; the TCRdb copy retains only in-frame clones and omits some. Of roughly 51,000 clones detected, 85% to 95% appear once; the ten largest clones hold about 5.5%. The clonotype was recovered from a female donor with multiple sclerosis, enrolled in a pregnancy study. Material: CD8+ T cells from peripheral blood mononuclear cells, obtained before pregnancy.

CDR3 nucleotides: TGTGCCAGTAATTCGGGAATTAACACTGAAGCTTTCTTT. Translated: CASNSGINTEAFF. The genes are TRBV19 and TRBJ1-1; D unclear. Germline CDR1 LNHDA, CDR2 SQIVND (reference sequence). This CDR3 has 13 residues. The germline V and J ends were trimmed by 7 bases and 2 bases, with 11 bases remaining between them.